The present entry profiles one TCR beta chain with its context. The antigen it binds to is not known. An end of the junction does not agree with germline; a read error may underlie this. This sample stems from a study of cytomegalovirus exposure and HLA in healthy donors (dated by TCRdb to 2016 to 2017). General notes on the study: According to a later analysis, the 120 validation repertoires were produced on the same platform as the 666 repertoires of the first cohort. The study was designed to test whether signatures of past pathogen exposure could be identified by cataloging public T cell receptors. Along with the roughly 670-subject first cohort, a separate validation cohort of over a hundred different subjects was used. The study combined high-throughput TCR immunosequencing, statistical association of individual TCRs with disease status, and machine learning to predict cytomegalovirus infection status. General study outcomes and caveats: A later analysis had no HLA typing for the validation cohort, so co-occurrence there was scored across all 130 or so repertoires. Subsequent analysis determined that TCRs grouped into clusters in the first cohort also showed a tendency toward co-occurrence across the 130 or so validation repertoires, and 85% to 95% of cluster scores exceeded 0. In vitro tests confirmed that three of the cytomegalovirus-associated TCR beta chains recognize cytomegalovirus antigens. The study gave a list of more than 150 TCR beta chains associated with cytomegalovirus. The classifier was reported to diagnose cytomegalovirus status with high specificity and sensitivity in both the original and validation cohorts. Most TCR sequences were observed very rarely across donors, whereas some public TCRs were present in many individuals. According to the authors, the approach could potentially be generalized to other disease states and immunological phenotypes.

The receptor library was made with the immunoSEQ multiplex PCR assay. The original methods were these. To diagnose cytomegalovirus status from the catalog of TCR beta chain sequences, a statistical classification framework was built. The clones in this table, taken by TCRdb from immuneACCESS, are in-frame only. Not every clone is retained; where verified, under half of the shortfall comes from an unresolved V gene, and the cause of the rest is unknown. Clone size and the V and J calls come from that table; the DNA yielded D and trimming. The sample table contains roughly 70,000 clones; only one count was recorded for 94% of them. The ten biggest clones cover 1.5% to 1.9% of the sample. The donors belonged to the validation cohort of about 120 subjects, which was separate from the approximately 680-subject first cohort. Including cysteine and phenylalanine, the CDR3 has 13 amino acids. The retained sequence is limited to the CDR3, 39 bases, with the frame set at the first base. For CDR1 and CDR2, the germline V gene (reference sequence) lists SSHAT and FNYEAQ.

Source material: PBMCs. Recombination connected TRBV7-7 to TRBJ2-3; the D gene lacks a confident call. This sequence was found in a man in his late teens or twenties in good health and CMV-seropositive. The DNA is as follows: TGTGCTAGCAGCTTAGCCCACACAGATACGCAGTATTTT. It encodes CASSLAHTDTQYF.